A selection of T cell receptor beta chains follows, all from one sample in a study of T cell changes during pregnancy in multiple sclerosis. TCRdb's copy holds only in-frame clones and misses some; the assay was immunoSEQ multiplex PCR. In the table there are 45,000 to 60,000 clones, roughly nine tenths of which are singletons. This specimen consisted of CD8+ T cells from peripheral blood mononuclear cells, obtained in the second trimester of pregnancy. The origin of the receptors is a female donor with multiple sclerosis, enrolled in a pregnancy study. Each CDR3 is given with its conserved first and last residue. Fields, in order: D gene, J gene, clone size, V gene, CDR3 DNA, CDR3 protein. A D gene is named only where the DNA matches it firmly. Expanded clones are given a class, and other clones once, few, many or no size at all.

>TRBD2|TRBJ2-7|-|TRBV13
TGTGCCAGCAGCGTTATTCGGGGGGGGGTAGGGGAGCAGTACTTC
CASSVIRGGVGEQYF
>-|TRBJ2-6|-|TRBV6-4
TGTGCCAGCAGTGTAGGGACTCTTTCTGGGGCCAACGTCCTGACTTTC
CASSVGTLSGANVLTF
>-|TRBJ2-1|-|TRBV7-9
TGTGCCAGCAGCCCACAGGGGAGGAATGAGCAGTTCTTC
CASSPQGRNEQFF
>TRBD1|TRBJ1-1|-|TRBV27
TGTGCCAGCAGCATTGCCGGGACAGCCAACACTGAAGCTTTCTTT
CASSIAGTANTEAFF
>-|TRBJ2-1|once|TRBV6-5
TGTGCCAGCACCGAAAATCCCGACAGATTGGCTGAGCAGTTCTTC
CASTENPDRLAEQFF
>TRBD1|TRBJ2-4|-|TRBV5-1
TGCGCCAGCAGCTTGCAACAGGGGAAGAACATTCAGTACTTC
CASSLQQGKNIQYF
>TRBD2|TRBJ2-3|-|TRBV7-6
TGTGCCAGCCATACTAGCGGTGCTAGCACAGATACGCAGTATTTT
CASHTSGASTDTQYF
>TRBD2|TRBJ2-1|-|TRBV9
TGTGCCAGCAGCGCAACCCCGGGACTAGCGGGGGGGAGCTCCTACAATGAGCAGTTCTTC
CASSATPGLAGGSSYNEQFF
>-|TRBJ2-1|-|TRBV9
TGTGCCAGCAGCCTCTCAGGATACAATGAGCAGTTCTTC
CASSLSGYNEQFF
>TRBD1|TRBJ2-7|-|TRBV5-6
TGTGCCAGCAGTTCCCGGGACAGAGGGACCTACGAGCAGTACTTC
CASSSRDRGTYEQYF
>TRBD2|TRBJ2-1|-|TRBV6-1
TGTGCCAGCAGCGGACTAGCGGGGGGTTCAAATGAGCAGTTCTTC
CASSGLAGGSNEQFF
>-|TRBJ1-6|-|TRBV6-5
TGTGCCAGCACCCCCCCAGGGAACAATTCACCCCTCCACTTT
CASTPPGNNSPLHF
>TRBD2|TRBJ2-2|-|TRBV9
TGTGCCAGCAGCGTTGGGACTAGCGGGGTCGGGGAGCTGTTTTTT
CASSVGTSGVGELFF
>-|TRBJ2-2|-|TRBV2
TGTGCCAGCAGAGCAGGGGCCAACACCGGGGAGCTGTTTTTT
CASRAGANTGELFF
>TRBD2|TRBJ2-1|few|TRBV29-1
TGCAGCGTTGAAGATCCGAGGGGCGGGAGTCTTATTGAGCAGTTCTTC
CSVEDPRGGSLIEQFF
>TRBD1|TRBJ2-2|-|TRBV7-7
TGTGCTAGCAGCTTAGGAGGACAGGGGGTAGCCGGGGAGCTGTTTTTT
CASSLGGQGVAGELFF
>-|TRBJ1-1|-|TRBV19
TGTGCCAGTACCCAGGGGATGGACACTGAAGCTTTCTTT
CASTQGMDTEAFF
>TRBD2|TRBJ2-2|-|TRBV13
TGTGCCAGCAGCTCTCAACCGGGACTAGCAGACACCGGGGAGCTGTTTTTT
CASSSQPGLADTGELFF